This TCR beta chain is drawn from a study of naive and memory T cell subsets. Findings and caveats of the study: Clonotypes here are unpaired alpha or beta chain sequences. Expression changes during T cell differentiation may affect RNA-based TCR counts.

With 3 bases removed from V and 0 bases from J, the gap between germline ends came to 8 bases. The V gene's germline CDR1 is SGHTA and CDR2 FQGTGA. The CDR3 has 14 residues. This clonotype occurred a few times. What it recognizes is unknown. An equimolar mix of two oligonucleotides served as the beta constant-region primer for TRBC1 and TRBC2. Each CDR3 protein is one row after TCRdb ran MiXCR on the UMI-ligation and nested PCR reads. In the table there are about 21,000 distinct CDR3 sequences, about 11% of which are singletons. The sequencing sample was made of central memory CD8+ T cells from blood. The J gene is TRBJ2-5, the V gene TRBV7-3, with D perhaps matching TRBD1 (6 bases). This receptor was taken from a human donor in good health. The CDR3 nucleotides read TGTGCCAGCAGCTTGTCAGGGGACCAAGAGACCCAGTACTTC. Translated: CASSLSGDQETQYF.